What follows is one T cell receptor (beta chain) and its context. This clonotype is a singleton in its sample. The clone's antigen remains unknown. Base quality data are lacking; no much larger clone is found one base away. One read offers little support. These data belong to a study (dated by TCRdb to about 2015). Background for the entire study: The study examined whether tumor-infiltrating Tregs in breast cancer are drawn from blood Tregs or arise in situ by conversion from other CD4+ T cell subsets. Overall study outcomes, separate from this receptor: Rather than covering whole repertoires, validation in the larger cohort was restricted to a single TCR beta V-J rearrangement. The greatest overlap of tumor-infiltrating Treg TCR alpha and beta sequences was observed with tumor naive CD4+ T cells, followed by blood naive CD4+ T cells. In terms of TCR gene usage, tumor memory CD4+ T cells clustered together with blood and lymph node memory CD4+ cells, as well as with lymph node naive CD4+ cells.

Full-length TCR variable regions were amplified by 5' RACE PCR with constant-region reverse primers, and semi-nested PCR with Nested Universal Primer A was subsequently performed. The ReliaPrep RNA Cell Miniprep System was used to extract total RNA, which was then reverse transcribed into 5'RACE-ready cDNA with the SMARTer RACE 5'/3' Kit. Full-length TCR alpha and beta libraries were barcoded with multiplex adaptors and sequenced on an Illumina MiSeq. In the source study's methods: Sequencing data were pooled across the five patients for each of nine subset-tissue groups and compared by unsupervised clustering of TCR gene usage. The Morisita-Horn index was used to calculate repertoire similarity, with shared sequences weighted according to their contribution to each repertoire. TCRdb cleaned the public reads at Q25 with fastp, built clones with MiXCR and kept in-frame beta chains. For every CDR3 protein sequence, its rows merge into one entry that carries the most common genes and DNA. TCRdb, not the original authors, processed these V and J calls. The sample table shows approximately 50,000 distinct CDR3 sequences, and less than 30% are seen once. The ten largest clones capture under 2.5% of the sample.

Tregs were isolated as CD4+CD25+CD127-/low cells. Tregs, naive and memory CD4+ T cells from tumor, blood and ipsilateral draining lymph nodes of a few breast cancer patients underwent full-length TCR alpha and beta sequencing. Tumor tissue and lymph nodes obtained by ipsilateral axillary dissection were perfused with PBS, cut into small pieces and digested using collagenase I and hyaluronidase. A purity exceeding 90% was confirmed by FACS for the sorted cell populations. According to the germline V gene, CDR1 reads SGHTA and CDR2 reads FQGNSA. From the cysteine up to the phenylalanine, the CDR3 has a length of 15 residues. The only DNA kept is the CDR3, 45 bases in frame from the first base. The V and J ends are trimmed by 2 bases and 2 bases, leaving 12 bases between them.

Recombination connected TRBV7-2 to TRBJ2-5; the D gene assignment is ambiguous. The TCR originated in a female donor with breast cancer. The sequenced sample was tumor-infiltrating Tregs sorted from the breast tumor. The DNA is TGTGCCAGCAGCTTAACCGCCCTTCGACAAGAGACCCAGTACTTC. Its translation is CASSLTALRQETQYF.